The next 3 T cell receptor beta chains were all read from a single sample in a study of blood T cell repertoires in COVID-19. Sequenced by immunoSEQ multiplex PCR; TCRdb stores in-frame clones only, minus some. Of some 200,000 clones listed, about 85% were seen once; the top ten hold around 8%. Sequencing was performed on peripheral blood. These receptors were collected from a woman aged 55-69 years with acute or convalescent COVID-19.

The chain has TRBV7-2 and TRBJ2-1; maybe TRBD2 (6 bases). V lost 5 bases to trimming and J lost 6 bases, with 17 bases between them. The CDR3 loop spans 15 amino acids. The germline V gene encodes CDR1 SGHTA and CDR2 FQGNSA. In DNA form, the CDR3 reads TGTGCCAGCAGCCCCCCGTGGGGAGGTGGCAATGAGCAGTTCTTC. The encoded protein is CASSPPWGGGNEQFF.

DNA for the CDR3: TGTGCCAGCAGTCCCAGGACAGCGGTTAAAGGGTACTTC. Amino acids: CASSPRTAVKGYF. V gene TRBV28 combines with J gene TRBJ2-7; possible D gene TRBD1, 6 bases. The CDR3 is 13 amino acids. V was pared by 5 bases and J by 12 bases, with 20 bases between. From germline, CDR1 is MDHEN and CDR2 SYDVKM.

The gene calls are TRBV7-9 and TRBJ2-5; D possibly corresponds to TRBD1 (6 bases). Germline V lookup: CDR1 SEHNR, CDR2 FQNEAQ (reference sequence). The V gene lost 4 bases and the J gene lost 1 base, with 10 bases spanning the gap. The CDR3 runs to 14 residues. DNA of the CDR3: TGTGCCAGCAGCTCGACAGGCCCCCAAGAGACCCAGTACTTC. This translates into CASSSTGPQETQYF. The entire variable domain, with the rest obtained from reference TRBV7-9 and TRBJ2-5, is as follows: DTGVSQNPRHKITKRGQNVTFRCDPISEHNRLYWYRQTLGQGPEFLTYFQNEAQLEKSRLLSDRFSAERPKGSFSTLEIQRTEQGDSAMYLCASSSTGPQETQYFGPGTRLLVL.